Listed here are 24 T cell receptor beta chains from one sample, sequenced in a study of naive and memory T cell subsets. A UMI-containing oligonucleotide was joined by 3' ligation to the TCR cDNA template. Four PCR rounds used nested alpha and beta constant region primers plus the SP2 primer. MiXCR was run by TCRdb on the UMI-ligation and nested PCR reads, yielding one entry per CDR3 protein. The sample carries around 24,000 distinct CDR3 sequences, roughly 5.4% recorded once. The sample taken for sequencing was blood. Receptors originate from an adult in good health.

This clonotype has at least ten counts. This sequence joins TRBV12-5 and TRBJ1-1, with a possible D match to TRBD1 (5 bases). V was shortened by 2 bases and J by 4 bases, with 8 bases between the two germline ends. The length of the CDR3 is 13 residues. Germline V gene lookup returns CDR1 LGHNT and CDR2 FRNRAP. CDR3 sequence: CASGLNGGTEAFF. DNA for the CDR3: TGTGCTAGTGGTTTGAATGGGGGCACTGAAGCTTTCTTT. The variable domain in full, with the rest retrieved from reference TRBV12-5 and TRBJ1-1, is DARVTQTPRHKVTEMGQEVTMRCQPILGHNTVFWYRQTMMQGLELLAYFRNRAPLDDSGMPKDRFSAEMPDATLATLKIQPSEPRDSAVYFCASGLNGGTEAFFGQGTRLTVV.

As concerns this clonotype: This clone may be a read error of a much larger clone one base away. Here the CDR3 reads CASGSRQGNNGELFF. The CDR3 coding sequence is TGTGCTAGTGGTTCCCGACAGGGAAACAACGGGGAGCTGTTTTTT. The rearrangement joins TRBV12-5 to TRBJ2-2, with 7 positions matching TRBD1. Germline V gives CDR1 LGHNT, CDR2 FRNRAP. CDR3 length: 15 amino acids.

Many counts were recorded for this clonotype. This chain joins TRBV20-1 and TRBJ2-7; 9 nucleotides agree with TRBD2. Germline-derived CDR1 and CDR2 are DFQATT and SNEGSKA (reference sequence). V shed 5 bases and J 3 bases; nucleotides not matched to a gene: 14. The CDR3 length is 16 residues. The CDR3 DNA sequence: TGCAGTGCTGCCCCCCTGGGAGCGGGGGGCGACTACGAGCAGTACTTC. Its protein is CSAAPLGAGGDYEQYF.

This clonotype was counted ten times or more. The chain joins TRBV7-3 to TRBJ2-1; 12 positions match TRBD2. Germline CDR1 and CDR2: SGHTA and FQGTGA. The J segment lost 8 bases and the V segment lost 6 bases, leaving 8 bases of the junction unmatched. There are 15 residues in the CDR3. CDR3 sequence (DNA): TGTGCCAGCAGTGATCTAGCGGGAGGGCCGGATGAGCAGTTCTTC. This encodes CASSDLAGGPDEQFF.

This clonotype was recorded a few times. The chain joins TRBV27 to TRBJ2-7; perhaps D is TRBD1 or TRBD2 (5 bases each). CDR1 is MNHEY and CDR2 is SMNVEV in the germline V gene (reference sequence). The CDR3 length is 14 residues. The V end lost 4 bases, the J end lost 4 bases, and 14 bases lay between the germline ends. This CDR3 reads CASSSRGRDYEQYF. CDR3 in DNA: TGTGCCAGCAGTTCCCGGGGACGAGATTACGAGCAGTACTTC.

This clonotype was recorded at least ten times. The chain joins TRBV7-8 to TRBJ2-3; 11 bases map to TRBD2. The CDR3 runs to 14 residues. After removal of 3 bases from V and 5 bases from J, the junction contained 1 base not matched to a gene. Looked up from germline, CDR1 is SGHVS and CDR2 is FQNEAQ. CDR3 amino acids: CASSLTSGIDTQYF. The CDR3 DNA reads TGTGCCAGCAGCTTGACTAGCGGGATAGATACGCAGTATTTT.

This clonotype was recorded at least ten times. The rearrangement links TRBV6-2 or TRBV6-3 to TRBJ2-2; TRBD1 matches 7 bases. CDR1 MNHEY and CDR2 SVGEGT come from the germline V gene. J was trimmed by 4 bases and V by 7 bases; bases with no gene match: 18. This CDR3 region has 18 residues. The CDR3, as DNA: TGTGCCAGCAAGGGGGCCCCCCGAACCGGGTGGGGCACCGGGGAGCTGTTTTTT. Translated: CASKGAPRTGWGTGELFF.

In its sample, this clonotype was seen many times. The chain is built from TRBV6-2 or TRBV6-3 and TRBJ2-3, with 7 bases that match TRBD2. Germline values: CDR1 MNHEY, CDR2 SVGEGT. V shed 6 bases and J 4 bases; nucleotides not matched to a gene: 7. This CDR3 comprises 14 residues. CDR3 amino acids: CASSLAEEADTQYF. For the CDR3, the DNA is TGTGCCAGCAGCCTAGCGGAAGAGGCAGATACGCAGTATTTT.

Points on this clonotype: A read error may be the cause here, since a much bigger clone is one base away. This chain connects TRBV12-3 or TRBV12-4 to TRBJ1-5; no clear D. CDR3 size: 12 residues. Trimming removed 1 base at V and 7 bases at J, with 5 bases between. The DNA of the CDR3 is TGTGCCAGCAGTTTAGGTGGCCAGCCCCAGCATTTT. Its protein product is CASSLGGQPQHF.

The chain employs TRBV4-2 and TRBJ2-2; D gene uncertain. Germline values: CDR1 LGHNA, CDR2 YNFKEQ. V lost 2 bases, J lost 5 bases, and 6 bases lay in between. The CDR3 runs to 13 residues. The CDR3 protein is CASSQPVTGELFF. CDR3 sequence (DNA): TGTGCCAGCAGCCAACCCGTAACCGGGGAGCTGTTTTTT.

This clonotype was seen at least ten times. The gene calls are TRBV5-1 and TRBJ2-7; a weak D match, TRBD2 (7 bases). Per the germline V gene, CDR1 is SGHRS and CDR2 is YFSETQ. V lost 4 bases and J 6 bases, leaving 20 bases between the germline ends. The CDR3 extends over 15 amino acids. The CDR3 is CASSRGGGRGGEQYF. DNA for the CDR3: TGCGCCAGCAGCCGCGGGGGCGGGAGAGGCGGCGAGCAGTACTTC.

The chain couples TRBV20-1 to TRBJ2-2; 10 bases align to TRBD1. After removal of 5 bases from V and 5 bases from J, the junction contained 8 bases not matched to a gene. Germline-derived CDR1 and CDR2 are DFQATT and SNEGSKA (reference sequence). This CDR3 region has 15 residues. CDR3: CSAGRQGARTGELFF. The CDR3 nucleotides are TGCAGTGCTGGCAGACAGGGGGCTAGGACCGGGGAGCTGTTTTTT.

This clonotype was picked up many times. The CDR3 sequence is CATLRGQGVNTEAFF. The CDR3 DNA follows: TGTGCCACCCTTCGCGGCCAGGGGGTCAACACTGAAGCTTTCTTT. The rearrangement joins TRBV15 to TRBJ1-1; 7 bases match TRBD1. From germline, CDR1 is LNHNV and CDR2 YYDKDF (reference sequence). Trimming at V came to 8 bases and at J to 2 bases, leaving 11 bases not matched to a gene. This CDR3 has 15 residues. Complete variable domain (other parts from reference TRBV15 and TRBJ1-1): DAMVIQNPRYQVTQFGKPVTLSCSQTLNHNVMYWYQQKSSQAPKLLFHYYDKDFNNEADTPDNFQSRRPNTSFCFLDIRSPGLGDTAMYLCATLRGQGVNTEAFFGQGTRLTVV.

V gene TRBV6-2 or TRBV6-3 combines with J gene TRBJ2-2; D not resolved. The germline V gene has CDR1 MNHEY and CDR2 SVGEGT. V lost 6 bases, J lost 4 bases, and 6 bases lay in between. This CDR3 has 12 amino acids. CDR3 bases: TGTGCCAGCAGCCCATCCACCGGGGAGCTGTTTTTT. Residues: CASSPSTGELFF.

This clonotype was detected ten times or more. The V gene is TRBV12-3 or TRBV12-4, the J gene TRBJ2-1, with D tentatively TRBD2 (6 bases). The CDR3 totals 15 residues. Trimming stripped 6 bases from V and 0 bases from J, with 12 bases between. In nucleotides, the CDR3 is TGTGCCAGCAGCAGGGACTCGAGCTCCTACAATGAGCAGTTCTTC. It is translated as CASSRDSSSYNEQFF.

A note on this clonotype: The junction departs from the called germline gene at one end, perhaps through a read error. The CDR3 loop is CACSYSEVLGNGYTF. The CDR3, as DNA: TGTGCCTGCAGTTACTCGGAGGTGTTAGGGAACGGCTACACCTTC. The J gene is TRBJ1-2, the V gene TRBV6-5; the D is unclear. The V gene's germline CDR1 is MNHEY and CDR2 SVGAGI. The CDR3 is 15 residues long.

This clonotype was detected ten times or more. This sequence joins TRBV9 and TRBJ2-1; 10 bases fit TRBD1. The CDR3 totals 15 residues. CDR1 and CDR2 from the germline V gene are SGDLS and YYNGEE. V trimming: 0 bases; J trimming: 8 bases; junction bases outside the gene matches: 5. CDR3 residues: CASSVEGTGVDEQFF. CDR3 DNA: TGTGCCAGCAGCGTAGAGGGGACAGGGGTCGATGAGCAGTTCTTC.

There are many counts of this clonotype. The V gene is TRBV20-1, the J gene TRBJ1-1; TRBD1 might be the D (5 bases). Germline CDR1 and CDR2: DFQATT and SNEGSKA (reference sequence). V gave up 5 bases and J gave up 5 bases, with 15 bases separating them. This CDR3 spans 13 amino acids. Here the CDR3 DNA reads TGCAGTGCTTGGGGACCGATGGGGACTGAAGCTTTCTTT. It yields the protein CSAWGPMGTEAFF.

This clonotype has at least ten counts. V gene TRBV27 combines with J gene TRBJ1-1; D uncertain. The CDR3 consists of 12 residues. Germline values: CDR1 MNHEY, CDR2 SMNVEV (reference sequence). V shed 6 bases and J shed 1 base, with 6 bases lying between them. The CDR3 spells CASRTANTEAFF. For the CDR3, the DNA is TGTGCCAGCAGAACGGCGAACACTGAAGCTTTCTTT.

This clonotype was counted ten times or more. J is TRBJ2-1 and V is TRBV2; a possible D gene is TRBD1 (7 bases). Germline values: CDR1 SNHLY, CDR2 FYNNEI. The ends were cut back, 6 bases at V and 6 bases at J, with 18 bases in the middle. CDR3 length: 15 amino acids. Here the CDR3 DNA reads TGTGCCAGCAGCTTACAGGGGAGGTGGGTCAATGAGCAGTTCTTC. This gives the protein CASSLQGRWVNEQFF.

This clonotype was counted at least ten times. V usage is TRBV9 and J usage is TRBJ2-3; no definite D call. In germline, CDR1 is SGDLS, CDR2 YYNGEE. The CDR3 contains 12 residues. Deletions cut 0 bases from V and 5 bases from J, with 4 bases between. CDR3 nucleotide sequence: TGTGCCAGCAGCGTAGAATTAGATACGCAGTATTTT. The encoded protein is CASSVELDTQYF.

The rearrangement joins TRBV10-3 to TRBJ2-3; 8 bases match TRBD2. The CDR3 contains 17 residues. Looked up from germline, CDR1 is ENHRY and CDR2 is SYGVKD. V lost 4 bases and J lost 4; bases outside the gene matches: 13. CDR3: CAISGSPSGSAPDTQYF. For the CDR3, the DNA is TGTGCCATCAGTGGATCACCTAGCGGGTCTGCCCCAGATACGCAGTATTTT.

This clonotype was observed at least ten times. J is TRBJ2-7 and V is TRBV7-3; D is unclear. Germline V lookup: CDR1 SGHTA, CDR2 FQGTGA. V was clipped by 2 bases and J by 3 bases, with 11 bases between them. The CDR3 loop spans 14 amino acids. CDR3 sequence (DNA): TGTGCCAGCAGCTTAGGACCGAGCTTCTACGAGCAGTACTTC. This encodes CASSLGPSFYEQYF. Looking up the rest from reference TRBV7-3 and TRBJ2-7 gives the full variable domain: GAGVSQTPSNKVTEKGKYVELRCDPISGHTALYWYRQSLGQGPEFLIYFQGTGAADDSGLPNDRFFAVRPEGSVSTLKIQRTERGDSAVYLCASSLGPSFYEQYFGPGTRLTVT.

The J gene is TRBJ2-1, the V gene TRBV12-3 or TRBV12-4, with 7 bases that match TRBD2. The length of the CDR3 is 18 residues. V shed 3 bases, J shed 4 bases, and the junction held 15 bases outside the gene matches. The CDR3 here is CASSFKGLLANPYNEQFF. The CDR3 nucleotides read TGTGCCAGCAGTTTTAAGGGGCTACTAGCGAACCCTTACAATGAGCAGTTCTTC.